These 26 T cell receptor beta chains came from one sample sequenced in a study of blood T cell repertoires in COVID-19. Generated by immunoSEQ multiplex PCR, the TCRdb table keeps only in-frame clones and is missing some. The sample gives fewer than 250,000 clones, about nine tenths of which show up once; 11% is in the top ten. Sequencing was performed on peripheral blood. The receptors derive from a middle-aged man with COVID-19, enrolled during active disease.

The chain carries TRBV18 and TRBJ1-2, with a possible D match to TRBD1 (5 bases). CDR1 and CDR2 (germline): KGHSH, LQKENI. Trimming pared 2 bases from V and 1 base from J, leaving 23 bases between. The CDR3 loop spans 19 amino acids. The CDR3 sequence is CASSPVTLGVSGDNYGYTF. DNA of the CDR3: TGTGCCAGCTCACCAGTCACCTTAGGGGTGTCTGGAGATAACTATGGCTACACCTTC.

The rearrangement links TRBV27 to TRBJ2-1; the D is unclear. Germline CDR1 and CDR2: MNHEY and SMNVEV (reference sequence). This CDR3 region has 15 residues. V gave up 3 bases and J gave up 0 bases, with 9 bases separating them. As DNA, the CDR3 is TGTGCCAGCAGTTTCATGGCTAGCTCCTACAATGAGCAGTTCTTC. It is translated as CASSFMASSYNEQFF.

This chain connects TRBV2 to TRBJ2-3, with D perhaps matching TRBD2 (5 bases). The CDR3 is 14 amino acids. Germline V gives CDR1 SNHLY, CDR2 FYNNEI. With 7 bases removed from V and 0 bases from J, the gap between germline ends came to 11 bases. The CDR3 is CASIEGTSTDTQYF. Here the CDR3 DNA reads TGTGCCAGCATAGAGGGAACTAGCACAGATACGCAGTATTTT.

The chain couples TRBV5-6 to TRBJ2-7; 9 nucleotides match TRBD1. With V trimmed by 2 bases and J by 3 bases, 6 bases remained unmatched. The CDR3 has 15 amino acids. In germline, CDR1 is SGHDT, CDR2 YYEEEE. This CDR3 is CASSLQGAWGYEQYF. In DNA form, the CDR3 reads TGTGCCAGCAGCTTACAGGGGGCGTGGGGCTACGAGCAGTACTTC.

The chain uses TRBV14 and TRBJ1-1, with 8 bases fitting TRBD1. The CDR3 contains 13 residues. With 2 bases clipped from V and 4 bases from J, the junction kept 0 bases outside the gene matches. CDR1 is SGHDN, CDR2 FVKESK, per germline. CDR3 sequence (DNA): TGTGCCAGCAGCCAACAGGGGGCCACTGAAGCTTTCTTT. Amino acid sequence: CASSQQGATEAFF.

The chain joins TRBV19 to TRBJ1-1; TRBD1 agrees at 8 bases. After removal of 4 bases from V and 4 bases from J, the junction contained 11 bases not matched to a gene. CDR3 length: 16 amino acids. Per the germline V gene, CDR1 is LNHDA and CDR2 is SQIVND (reference sequence). CDR3 bases: TGTGCCAGTAGTACCCCCCAGGGGGCAGTCTTCACTGAAGCTTTCTTT. This sequence encodes CASSTPQGAVFTEAFF.

The chain links TRBV6-2 or TRBV6-3 to TRBJ2-1; 10 bases fit TRBD2. The germline gives CDR1 MNHEY, CDR2 SVGEGT. The CDR3 is 15 residues long. V gave up 2 bases and J gave up 7 bases; unmatched junction bases: 5. The CDR3 nucleotides read TGTGCCAGCAGTTACCAAGCGGGGGGGTGGAATGAGCAGTTCTTC. This sequence encodes CASSYQAGGWNEQFF.

The V call is TRBV10-3, the J call TRBJ1-4, with a weak D call TRBD1 (6 bases). The V end was cut by 0 bases, the J end by 1 base, with 15 bases between. The germline V gene has CDR1 ENHRY and CDR2 SYGVKD. This CDR3 spans 18 amino acids. In DNA form, the CDR3 reads TGTGCCATCAGTGAGTCGAGTCAGGGGTTTTTAACTAATGAAAAACTGTTTTTT. It codes for CAISESSQGFLTNEKLFF.

The V gene is TRBV9, the J gene TRBJ2-7; D unresolved. Germline CDR1 SGDLS, CDR2 YYNGEE. The length of the CDR3 is 12 residues. Trimming pared 0 bases from V and 5 bases from J, leaving 6 bases between. CDR3 DNA: TGTGCCAGCAGCGTAGATAGTCACGAGCAGTACTTC. It translates to CASSVDSHEQYF.

The genes are TRBV27 and TRBJ2-7; 14 bases are shared with TRBD2. The CDR3 totals 17 residues. The germline V gene has CDR1 MNHEY and CDR2 SMNVEV (reference sequence). V gave up 2 bases and J gave up 4 bases; unmatched junction bases: 7. Here the CDR3 DNA reads TGTGCCAGCAGTTTAAGGGGACTAGCGGGAGTGTTGTACGAGCAGTACTTC. It codes for CASSLRGLAGVLYEQYF.

This clone was observed a handful of times. The CDR3 coding sequence is TGTGCCAGCAGCCAAGATGCAGGGGTTACTGAAGCTTTCTTT. It is translated as CASSQDAGVTEAFF. The chain joins TRBV4-2 to TRBJ1-1, with D perhaps TRBD1 (6 bases). This CDR3 comprises 14 residues. Germline values: CDR1 LGHNA, CDR2 YNFKEQ. The germline V and J ends were trimmed by 0 bases and 5 bases, with 10 bases remaining between them.

This sequence joins TRBV18 and TRBJ1-2; TRBD1 might be the D (5 bases). CDR3 length: 13 amino acids. The V end lost 3 bases, the J end lost 4 bases, and 9 bases lay between the germline ends. Germline loops: CDR1 KGHSH, CDR2 LQKENI. CDR3 nucleotide sequence: TGTGCCAGCTCACCGGAGCAGGGCTATGGCTACACCTTC. This codes for CASSPEQGYGYTF.

The rearrangement links TRBV7-2 to TRBJ1-4; the D is unclear. Germline lookup yields CDR1 SGHTA and CDR2 FQGNSA. V was pared by 9 bases and J by 6 bases, with 17 bases between. The CDR3 runs 14 residues. CDR3 sequence: CASGVGGVDEKLFF. The CDR3 DNA follows: TGTGCCAGTGGGGTGGGCGGGGTTGATGAAAAACTGTTTTTT.

This chain joins TRBV7-9 and TRBJ2-6; no definite D call. Trimming stripped 2 bases from V and 0 bases from J, with 8 bases between. The CDR3 runs 16 residues. Looked up from germline, CDR1 is SEHNR and CDR2 is FQNEAQ (reference sequence). CDR3 sequence (DNA): TGTGCCAGCAGCTTATTGCGGTCCTCTGGGGCCAACGTCCTGACTTTC. Its translation is CASSLLRSSGANVLTF.

The CDR3 nucleotides read TGTGCCAGCAGCCAAGAACTCGTGAACACTGAAGCTTTCTTT. Translated: CASSQELVNTEAFF. The chain joins TRBV3-1 (or the pseudogene TRBV3-2) to TRBJ1-1; D not certain. Germline values: CDR1 LGHDT, CDR2 YNNKEL (reference sequence). Between the trimmed V and J ends, which lost 0 bases and 0 bases, there was a span of 5 bases. The CDR3 is 14 amino acids.

The rearrangement links TRBV30 to TRBJ2-7; D might be TRBD1 (5 bases). CDR1 is GTSNPN, CDR2 SVGIG, per germline (reference sequence). The CDR3 loop spans 13 amino acids. V lost 5 bases, J lost 4 bases, and 15 bases lay in between. The CDR3 is CAWGAALWYEQYF. The CDR3 region has the DNA TGTGCCTGGGGGGCGGCCTTGTGGTACGAGCAGTACTTC.

This clone was picked up a small number of times. The gene calls are TRBV27 and TRBJ1-6; TRBD1 aligns across 7 bases. V was pared by 1 base and J by 0 bases, with 3 bases of the junction left unmatched. CDR1 and CDR2 from the germline V gene are MNHEY and SMNVEV (reference sequence). The CDR3 extends over 17 amino acids. The CDR3 reads CASSLWGQSSYNSPLHF. CDR3 nucleotides: TGTGCCAGCAGTTTATGGGGACAGAGCTCCTATAATTCACCCCTCCACTTT.

This clone is a singleton in its sample. V gene TRBV30 combines with J gene TRBJ2-3; D is perhaps TRBD1 (5 bases). There are 13 residues in the CDR3. The germline V and J ends were trimmed by 3 bases and 1 base, with 8 bases remaining between them. CDR1 GTSNPN and CDR2 SVGIG come from the germline V gene (reference sequence). The CDR3 DNA sequence: TGTGCCTGGAGGGCACAGGGCACAGATACGCAGTATTTT. This codes for CAWRAQGTDTQYF.

This clone has a single count. V usage is TRBV7-2 and J usage is TRBJ2-7; a weak D match, TRBD2 (5 bases). Trimming cost V 3 bases and J 3 bases, with 9 bases left between them. Germline V gene data show CDR1 as SGHTA and CDR2 as FQGNSA. This CDR3 has 13 amino acids. The CDR3 protein is CASSLRRYYEQYF. For the CDR3, the DNA is TGTGCCAGCAGCTTGAGGAGGTACTACGAGCAGTACTTC. The full variable domain, completed using reference TRBV7-2 and TRBJ2-7, is GAGVSQSPSNKVTEKGKDVELRCDPISGHTALYWYRQSLGQGLEFLIYFQGNSAPDKSGLPSDRFSAERTGGSVSTLTIQRTQQEDSAVYLCASSLRRYYEQYFGPGTRLTVT.

The chain couples TRBV15 to TRBJ1-1, with D possibly TRBD1 on 6 matching bases. V gave up 3 bases and J gave up 5 bases, with 10 bases separating them. The CDR3 sequence is 13 residues long. Germline CDR1 LNHNV, CDR2 YYDKDF (reference sequence). The CDR3, as DNA: TGTGCCACCAGCAGGAAACAGGGAACTGAAGCTTTCTTT. It is translated as CATSRKQGTEAFF.

The genes are TRBV7-8 and TRBJ1-5; unclear D gene. Trimming took 5 bases from V and 9 from J, leaving 17 bases between them. The CDR3 covers 14 residues. Germline V lookup: CDR1 SGHVS, CDR2 FQNEAQ. This chain's CDR3 is CASSLQTVPGPQHF. In nucleotides, the CDR3 is TGTGCCAGCAGCCTCCAGACGGTCCCGGGGCCCCAGCATTTT. The whole variable domain, remainder taken from reference TRBV7-8 and TRBJ1-5, is GAGVSQSPRYKVAKRGQDVALRCDPISGHVSLFWYQQALGQGPEFLTYFQNEAQLDKSGLPSDRFFAERPEGSVSTLKIQRTQQEDSAVYLCASSLQTVPGPQHFGDGTRLSIL.

The V and J genes are TRBV7-2 and TRBJ2-3, with TRBD2 matching over 12 bases. Germline V lookup: CDR1 SGHTA, CDR2 FQGNSA. The V segment lost 5 bases and the J segment 4 bases; nucleotides outside the gene matches: 10. The CDR3 loop spans 17 amino acids. DNA of the CDR3: TGTGCCAGCAGCAGGTACTCCGGGACTAGCGGGTCAGATACGCAGTATTTT. It translates to CASSRYSGTSGSDTQYF.

V gene TRBV5-1 combines with J gene TRBJ2-5; tentative D call: TRBD2 (5 bases). The CDR3 extends over 13 amino acids. Germline V gene lookup returns CDR1 SGHRS and CDR2 YFSETQ. Trimming cost V 0 bases and J 4 bases, with 7 bases left between them. The CDR3 DNA reads as TGCGCCAGCAGCTTGGGAGGAGGAGAGACCCAGTACTTC. Its protein product is CASSLGGGETQYF.

The chain joins TRBV19 to TRBJ2-5, with 12 bases matching TRBD2. Germline V gives CDR1 LNHDA, CDR2 SQIVND (reference sequence). The length of the CDR3 is 17 residues. Trimming took 2 bases from V and 5 from J; bases not matched to a gene: 9. The DNA of the CDR3 is TGTGCCAGTAGTATAACGGCTAGCGGGAGGGTGGGGGAGACCCAGTACTTC. Translating gives CASSITASGRVGETQYF. The full variable domain, with the rest looked up from reference TRBV19 and TRBJ2-5, is DGGITQSPKYLFRKEGQNVTLSCEQNLNHDAMYWYRQDPGQGLRLIYYSQIVNDFQKGDIAEGYSVSREKKESFPLTVTSAQKNPTAFYLCASSITASGRVGETQYFGPGTRLLVL.

The rearrangement uses TRBV6-2 or TRBV6-3 and TRBJ1-6; no firm D call. This CDR3 has 15 residues. Germline V lookup: CDR1 MNHEY, CDR2 SVGEGT. Trimming cost V 2 bases and J 6 bases, with 11 bases left between them. The chain's CDR3 is CASSYQRSANSPLHF. CDR3 sequence (DNA): TGTGCCAGCAGTTACCAGCGATCAGCTAATTCACCCCTCCACTTT.

The chain joins TRBV28 to TRBJ2-5, with TRBD1 matching over 10 bases. After removal of 10 bases from V and 5 bases from J, the junction contained 16 bases not matched to a gene. The germline V gene encodes CDR1 MDHEN and CDR2 SYDVKM. CDR3 length: 16 residues. The CDR3 DNA reads as TGTGCCACCCACAGGACAGGGGGTGGGGGGATGGAGACCCAGTACTTC. It specifies CATHRTGGGGMETQYF.